The 14 T cell receptor beta chains in this list originate from one sample, sequenced in a study of blood T cell repertoires in COVID-19. Clones were sequenced by immunoSEQ multiplex PCR, and TCRdb holds only the in-frame ones, with some missing. The repertoire holds around 220,000 clones, with 80% to 90% as singletons. The sample taken for sequencing was PBMCs or T cells enriched from blood (not recorded which). The source of these receptors is a woman aged 45 to 65 with acute COVID-19.

The chain joins TRBV7-8 to TRBJ2-7, with 7 bases lining up with TRBD2. The CDR3 has 14 amino acids. J lost 2 bases, V lost 5 bases, and 6 bases had no gene match. The V gene's germline CDR1 is SGHVS and CDR2 FQNEAQ. CDR3 sequence reads: CASSGGLRPYEQYF. As DNA, the CDR3 is TGTGCCAGCAGCGGGGGACTACGACCCTACGAGCAGTACTTC.

The CDR3 is CASSLTSRTGELFF. The DNA for the CDR3 is TGTGCCAGCAGCCTGACTAGCCGGACCGGGGAGCTGTTTTTT. This chain links TRBV7-9 with TRBJ2-2, with 7 bases fitting TRBD2. The J segment lost 5 bases and the V segment lost 5 bases, leaving 5 bases of the junction unmatched. This CDR3 has 14 residues. The germline CDR1 and CDR2 sequences are SEHNR and FQNEAQ (reference sequence).

The chain couples TRBV9 to TRBJ2-2, with 9 bases lining up with TRBD1. Per the germline V gene, CDR1 is SGDLS and CDR2 is YYNGEE. The CDR3 is 17 residues long. The J segment lost 3 bases and the V segment lost 3 bases, leaving 9 bases of the junction unmatched. The CDR3 DNA follows: TGTGCCAGCAGCGCGTACCGGGGACAGGGATACACCGGGGAGCTGTTTTTT. Its translation: CASSAYRGQGYTGELFF.

This clone appeared a single time. The chain employs TRBV5-4 and TRBJ2-5, with D unclear. The germline gives CDR1 SGHNT, CDR2 YYREEE (reference sequence). The germline V and J ends were trimmed by 1 base and 7 bases, with 11 bases remaining between them. The CDR3 spans 13 residues. DNA for the CDR3: TGTGCCAGCAGCTTGCCCACCCCCGGGACCCAGTACTTC. It encodes CASSLPTPGTQYF.

The rearrangement links TRBV30 to TRBJ2-5; D is uncertain. The CDR3 contains 13 residues. From germline, CDR1 is GTSNPN and CDR2 SVGIG (reference sequence). Trimming pared 2 bases from V and 1 base from J, leaving 8 bases between. For the CDR3, the DNA is TGTGCCTGGAGTTCACAGCCCCAAGAGACCCAGTACTTC. Translated: CAWSSQPQETQYF. The full variable domain, rest sourced from reference TRBV30 and TRBJ2-5, is SQTIHQWPATLVQPVGSPLSLECTVEGTSNPNLYWYRQAAGRGLQLLFYSVGIGQISSEVPQNLSASRPQDRQFILSSKKLLLSDSGFYLCAWSSQPQETQYFGPGTRLLVL.

V usage is TRBV5-1 and J usage is TRBJ2-2, with D unclear. The V end lost 4 bases, the J end lost 5 bases, and 21 bases lay between the germline ends. There are 17 residues in the CDR3. The V gene's germline CDR1 is SGHRS and CDR2 YFSETQ. CDR3 coding DNA: TGCGCCAGCAGCCTACTTCCCGGTACTACCCCGACCGGGGAGCTGTTTTTT. Translating gives CASSLLPGTTPTGELFF.

The rearrangement uses TRBV7-8 and TRBJ1-5; D not resolved. Trimming stripped 7 bases from V and 5 bases from J, with 18 bases between. The CDR3 length is 15 residues. CDR1 and CDR2 (germline): SGHVS, FQNEAQ. CDR3 nucleotide sequence: TGTGCCAGCACCTCCCAGAGGGCTATAGATCAGCCCCAGCATTTT. Translated: CASTSQRAIDQPQHF.

This clone was counted once. The rearrangement uses TRBV11-2 and TRBJ1-4, with TRBD1 as a possible D gene (6 bases). Trimming cost V 6 bases and J 0 bases, with 14 bases left between them. CDR3 length: 16 residues. CDR1 SGHAT and CDR2 FQNNGV come from the germline V gene. The CDR3 DNA is TGTGCCAGCAGTGGGCCAACAGGGCCAACTAATGAAAAACTGTTTTTT. It translates to CASSGPTGPTNEKLFF.

This clone was picked up a small number of times. V usage is TRBV7-2 and J usage is TRBJ1-1; perhaps TRBD1 as D (5 bases). In germline, CDR1 is SGHTA, CDR2 FQGNSA. CDR3 length: 15 amino acids. With 4 bases removed from V and 4 bases from J, the gap between germline ends came to 16 bases. For the CDR3, the DNA is TGTGCCAGCAGCTCGGGTGGGGGGGTTGGCACTGAAGCTTTCTTT. Translated, it gives CASSSGGGVGTEAFF.

This clone occurred a few times. The gene calls are TRBV7-2 and TRBJ2-3; the match to TRBD1 covers 9 bases. This CDR3 comprises 16 residues. After removal of 2 bases from V and 3 bases from J, the junction contained 6 bases not matched to a gene. CDR1 is SGHTA and CDR2 is FQGNSA in the germline V gene. CDR3 in DNA: TGTGCCAGCAGCTTAATGGGACAGGGAGGAACAGATACGCAGTATTTT. Translation gives CASSLMGQGGTDTQYF.

V is TRBV24-1 and J is TRBJ2-5; a weak D match, TRBD2 (5 bases). CDR3 length: 14 residues. Germline values: CDR1 KGHDR, CDR2 SFDVKD. V was cut by 5 bases and J by 5 bases, with 14 bases left in between. The CDR3: CATSGTVPGETQYF. In nucleotides, the CDR3 is TGTGCCACCAGTGGGACCGTACCGGGGGAGACCCAGTACTTC.

V and J are TRBV4-1 and TRBJ2-5; TRBD2 aligns across 9 bases. Germline CDR1 and CDR2: MGHRA and YSYEKL. This CDR3 region has 17 residues. With V trimmed by 0 bases and J by 2 bases, 7 bases remained unmatched. DNA of the CDR3: TGCGCCAGCAGCCAAGATCGGGCGGGAGGGCCTCAAGAGACCCAGTACTTC. This gives the protein CASSQDRAGGPQETQYF.

The rearrangement links TRBV11-2 to TRBJ1-2; possibly TRBD1 for D (5 bases). The CDR3 covers 15 residues. The germline V and J ends were trimmed by 1 base and 8 bases, with 17 bases remaining between them. Germline values: CDR1 SGHAT, CDR2 FQNNGV. The CDR3 loop reads CASSLAGGLLPGYTF. CDR3 sequence (DNA): TGTGCCAGCAGCTTAGCCGGGGGACTCCTCCCAGGCTACACCTTC.

The chain employs TRBV27 and TRBJ1-4, with D unclear. This CDR3 contains 16 residues. Deletions cut 5 bases from V and 3 bases from J, with 16 bases between. The germline V gene has CDR1 MNHEY and CDR2 SMNVEV (reference sequence). CDR3 protein: CASSPPGRSPNEKLFF. Here the CDR3 DNA reads TGTGCCAGCAGTCCCCCGGGGAGGTCACCTAATGAAAAACTGTTTTTT.